These T cell receptor beta chains were read from a single sample in a study of blood T cell repertoires in COVID-19. Using immunoSEQ multiplex PCR, the repertoire was profiled, and TCRdb retains in-frame clones only, with some absent. The repertoire has approximately 170,000 clones, approximately 86% of them found once; the top ten carry under 3.5%. The sample consisted of peripheral blood. These receptors were collected from a man aged 70-80 years with acute or convalescent COVID-19. Both conserved end residues are part of each CDR3. The order of the fields is clone size, J gene, V gene, D gene, CDR3 DNA, CDR3 protein. A D gene is named only where the DNA matches it firmly. Size is stated for part of the rows, as once, few or many counts, or as a class when the clone is expanded.

clone_size: NA
j_call: TRBJ1-1
v_call: TRBV6-2/TRBV6-3
d_call: TRBD1
cdr3_nt: TGTGCCAGCAGTCATTACAGGGGGCGGTCTGGCCTAAAATCTGAAGCTTTCTTT
cdr3_aa: CASSHYRGRSGLKSEAFF

clone_size: once
j_call: TRBJ1-6
v_call: TRBV7-6
d_call: TRBD1
cdr3_nt: TGTGCCAGCAGCCGGGACAGGGACTATAATTCACCCCTCCACTTT
cdr3_aa: CASSRDRDYNSPLHF

clone_size: NA
j_call: TRBJ2-7
v_call: TRBV19
d_call: TRBD2
cdr3_nt: TGTGCCAGTAAACAAAGGGCAGATTCCGACCGGGAGGAGTACTTC
cdr3_aa: CASKQRADSDREEYF

clone_size: NA
j_call: TRBJ2-1
v_call: TRBV5-4
d_call: TRBD2
cdr3_nt: TGTGCCAGCAGCTTCGGACTAGCGGGGGATCGAACCTACAATGAGCAGTTCTTC
cdr3_aa: CASSFGLAGDRTYNEQFF

clone_size: NA
j_call: TRBJ1-1
v_call: TRBV5-1
d_call: TRBD1
cdr3_nt: TGCGCCAGCAGCCCGGACAGGGTAGGCACTGAAGCTTTCTTT
cdr3_aa: CASSPDRVGTEAFF

clone_size: NA
j_call: TRBJ2-5
v_call: TRBV5-6
d_call: NA
cdr3_nt: TGTGCCAGCCGCAGGGGTGGAGAGACCCAGTACTTC
cdr3_aa: CASRRGGETQYF

clone_size: NA
j_call: TRBJ2-3
v_call: TRBV25-1
d_call: NA
cdr3_nt: TGTGCCAGCAGACCCCCTGGGACATTATTACATACGCAGTATTTT
cdr3_aa: CASRPPGTLLHTQYF

clone_size: NA
j_call: TRBJ1-2
v_call: TRBV7-9
d_call: NA
cdr3_nt: TGTGCCAGCAGCTTCCTCGGGTTTCCTTTTGGGGCCCGAGGCTACACCTTC
cdr3_aa: CASSFLGFPFGARGYTF

clone_size: once
j_call: TRBJ2-5
v_call: TRBV9
d_call: NA
cdr3_nt: TGTGCCAGCAGCACCGGGAACGAGGAGACCCAGTACTTC
cdr3_aa: CASSTGNEETQYF

clone_size: NA
j_call: TRBJ2-5
v_call: TRBV7-2
d_call: TRBD2
cdr3_nt: TGTGCCAGCAGCCCTCCTACTAGCGGGGGATGGGAGACCCAGTACTTC
cdr3_aa: CASSPPTSGGWETQYF

clone_size: NA
j_call: TRBJ1-5
v_call: TRBV6-1
d_call: TRBD1
cdr3_nt: TGTGCCAGCAGTGCCCAGGGGGTAGTGAAGGTGAGGAATCAGCCCCAGCATTTT
cdr3_aa: CASSAQGVVKVRNQPQHF

clone_size: NA
j_call: TRBJ2-7
v_call: TRBV10-1
d_call: TRBD2
cdr3_nt: TGCGCCAGCAGTGACAATATGGGGGGGGTCTCCTACGAGCAGTACTTC
cdr3_aa: CASSDNMGGVSYEQYF

clone_size: few
j_call: TRBJ1-2
v_call: TRBV27
d_call: TRBD1
cdr3_nt: TGTGCCAGCAGTCCCCGGACAGGGGGGGAGTATGGCTACACCTTC
cdr3_aa: CASSPRTGGEYGYTF

clone_size: NA
j_call: TRBJ1-4
v_call: TRBV5-6
d_call: TRBD1
cdr3_nt: TGTGCCAGCAGCTTTGACAGGGCCCATGAAAAACTGTTTTTT
cdr3_aa: CASSFDRAHEKLFF

clone_size: NA
j_call: TRBJ2-7
v_call: TRBV5-1
d_call: NA
cdr3_nt: TGCGCCAGCGCCTCTGGTTTCGGAGGATACGAGCAGTACTTC
cdr3_aa: CASASGFGGYEQYF

clone_size: NA
j_call: TRBJ2-1
v_call: TRBV7-3
d_call: NA
cdr3_nt: TGTGCCAGCAGGTATCGGGACTGGGTCTACAATGAGCAGTTCTTC
cdr3_aa: CASRYRDWVYNEQFF

clone_size: once
j_call: TRBJ1-2
v_call: TRBV6-5
d_call: NA
cdr3_nt: TGTGCCAGCAACAAACTACAGGGTGACGCGGGCTACACCTTC
cdr3_aa: CASNKLQGDAGYTF

clone_size: few
j_call: TRBJ1-4
v_call: TRBV28
d_call: NA
cdr3_nt: TGTGCCAGCAGACCGAGACGAGGCAGGGTGAAGGAAAAACTGTTTTTT
cdr3_aa: CASRPRRGRVKEKLFF

clone_size: NA
j_call: TRBJ2-2
v_call: TRBV27
d_call: NA
cdr3_nt: TGTGCCAGCAGTTTAGGTACTGGACAGCTTATTTTAGTACACAACACCGGGGAGCTGTTTTTT
cdr3_aa: CASSLGTGQLILVHNTGELFF

clone_size: NA
j_call: TRBJ1-1
v_call: TRBV27
d_call: TRBD1
cdr3_nt: TGTGCCAGCAGGGAAACAGGGGGAGGAACTGAAGCTTTCTTT
cdr3_aa: CASRETGGGTEAFF

clone_size: NA
j_call: TRBJ1-3
v_call: TRBV18
d_call: NA
cdr3_nt: TGTGCCAGCCTACCGGGAGGGTGGTCGGACACCATATATTTT
cdr3_aa: CASLPGGWSDTIYF

clone_size: NA
j_call: TRBJ2-1
v_call: TRBV12-3/TRBV12-4
d_call: NA
cdr3_nt: TGTGCCAGCAGTTCCCTTACCGGGGGTGAGCAGTTCTTC
cdr3_aa: CASSSLTGGEQFF

clone_size: NA
j_call: TRBJ2-6
v_call: TRBV4-3
d_call: NA
cdr3_nt: TGCGCCAGCAGCCCACAGTATGGGGCCAACGTCCTGACTTTC
cdr3_aa: CASSPQYGANVLTF

clone_size: NA
j_call: TRBJ1-1
v_call: TRBV27
d_call: NA
cdr3_nt: TGTGCCAGCAGTTTAGGACAGACCACTGAAGCTTTCTTT
cdr3_aa: CASSLGQTTEAFF

clone_size: NA
j_call: TRBJ2-2
v_call: TRBV5-6
d_call: NA
cdr3_nt: TGTGCCAGCAGTCGGTACACCGGGGAGCTGTTTTTT
cdr3_aa: CASSRYTGELFF

clone_size: NA
j_call: TRBJ2-1
v_call: TRBV5-4
d_call: TRBD2
cdr3_nt: TGTGCCAGCTCTAGCGGGAGGGCCTACAATGAGCAGTTCTTC
cdr3_aa: CASSSGRAYNEQFF

clone_size: NA
j_call: TRBJ1-2
v_call: TRBV7-2
d_call: NA
cdr3_nt: TGTGCCAGCAGCCCCGTTTGGCAGGGTGTTGGCTACACCTTC
cdr3_aa: CASSPVWQGVGYTF

clone_size: NA
j_call: TRBJ2-5
v_call: TRBV14
d_call: NA
cdr3_nt: TGTGCCAGCAGCCAAGCAGGGTTTCCCGGGGAGACCCAGTACTTC
cdr3_aa: CASSQAGFPGETQYF

clone_size: NA
j_call: TRBJ2-1
v_call: TRBV19
d_call: TRBD2
cdr3_nt: TGTGCCAGTAGTAGCGGGAGGGCCTTCCATGAGCAGTTCTTC
cdr3_aa: CASSSGRAFHEQFF

clone_size: NA
j_call: TRBJ1-5
v_call: TRBV28
d_call: NA
cdr3_nt: TGTGCCAGCAGTTTTACGGGTCAGCCCCAGCATTTT
cdr3_aa: CASSFTGQPQHF

clone_size: NA
j_call: TRBJ2-1
v_call: TRBV7-2
d_call: NA
cdr3_nt: TGTGCCAGCAGGGGGCGGGGAAACAATGAGCAGTTCTTC
cdr3_aa: CASRGRGNNEQFF

clone_size: NA
j_call: TRBJ1-1
v_call: TRBV5-6
d_call: NA
cdr3_nt: TGTGCCAGCAGCCTCCCGCAGGGCGACGGCACTGAAGCTTTCTTT
cdr3_aa: CASSLPQGDGTEAFF

clone_size: NA
j_call: TRBJ2-7
v_call: TRBV4-1
d_call: NA
cdr3_nt: TGCGCCAGCAGCCAGGTGGCGGGGCCTTGGGAGCAGTACTTC
cdr3_aa: CASSQVAGPWEQYF

clone_size: NA
j_call: TRBJ2-2
v_call: TRBV5-1
d_call: NA
cdr3_nt: TGCGCCAGCAGCTTCCCAGACACCGGGGAGCTGTTTTTT
cdr3_aa: CASSFPDTGELFF

clone_size: NA
j_call: TRBJ2-1
v_call: TRBV4-2
d_call: NA
cdr3_nt: TGTGCCAGCAGCCCTCGACCCGGGACACAGTACAATGAGCAGTTCTTC
cdr3_aa: CASSPRPGTQYNEQFF

clone_size: NA
j_call: TRBJ1-4
v_call: TRBV4-3
d_call: NA
cdr3_nt: TGCGCCAGCAGCCACGGCCCCGCCGGGGCAACTAATGAAAAACTGTTTTTT
cdr3_aa: CASSHGPAGATNEKLFF

clone_size: NA
j_call: TRBJ2-3
v_call: TRBV27
d_call: NA
cdr3_nt: TGTGCCAGCAGTTTCTTTCCTCGGGCAGATACGCAGTATTTT
cdr3_aa: CASSFFPRADTQYF

clone_size: NA
j_call: TRBJ1-1
v_call: TRBV2
d_call: TRBD1
cdr3_nt: TGTGCCAGCACCCCGACAGGGATCACTGAAGCTTTCTTT
cdr3_aa: CASTPTGITEAFF

clone_size: NA
j_call: TRBJ2-7
v_call: TRBV15
d_call: NA
cdr3_nt: TGTGCCACCAGCAGAGATCTTATCGGGAGCTACGAGCAGTACTTC
cdr3_aa: CATSRDLIGSYEQYF

clone_size: NA
j_call: TRBJ2-1
v_call: TRBV15
d_call: TRBD2
cdr3_nt: TGTGCCACCAGCAGAGGGGCGATGACTAGCGGGAGTACGCAGTTCTTC
cdr3_aa: CATSRGAMTSGSTQFF

clone_size: NA
j_call: TRBJ1-1
v_call: TRBV5-1
d_call: NA
cdr3_nt: TGCGCCAGCAGCTTGGTCGGGGGAGGGATCACTGAAGCTTTCTTT
cdr3_aa: CASSLVGGGITEAFF

clone_size: NA
j_call: TRBJ1-3
v_call: TRBV18
d_call: NA
cdr3_nt: TGTGCCAGCTCACCACGACAGTTCTCTGGAAACACCATATATTTT
cdr3_aa: CASSPRQFSGNTIYF

clone_size: NA
j_call: TRBJ2-2
v_call: TRBV30
d_call: NA
cdr3_nt: TGTGCCTGGAGGGGACACCACACCGGGGAGCTGTTTTTT
cdr3_aa: CAWRGHHTGELFF

clone_size: NA
j_call: TRBJ2-1
v_call: TRBV2
d_call: TRBD2
cdr3_nt: TGTGCCAGAGAGGGGACTAGCGGGCCGAATGAGCAGTTCTTC
cdr3_aa: CAREGTSGPNEQFF

clone_size: NA
j_call: TRBJ1-2
v_call: TRBV5-1
d_call: NA
cdr3_nt: TGCGCCAGCAGCTTTACGGGAGCCGATACGAATGGCTACACCTTC
cdr3_aa: CASSFTGADTNGYTF

clone_size: NA
j_call: TRBJ1-5
v_call: TRBV7-9
d_call: NA
cdr3_nt: TGTGCCAGCAGCTTTTACGGGGAGGACGATCAGCCCCAGCATTTT
cdr3_aa: CASSFYGEDDQPQHF

clone_size: NA
j_call: TRBJ2-5
v_call: TRBV9
d_call: NA
cdr3_nt: TGTGCCAGCAGCCCGGGGGTTCGAGAGACCCAGTACTTC
cdr3_aa: CASSPGVRETQYF

clone_size: NA
j_call: TRBJ1-1
v_call: TRBV10-2
d_call: NA
cdr3_nt: TGCGCCAGCAGTGACGTCGCGGCAGCTTTCTTT
cdr3_aa: CASSDVAAAFF

clone_size: once
j_call: TRBJ1-2
v_call: TRBV27
d_call: NA
cdr3_nt: TGTGCCAGCAGCCTACGGGTTTATGGCTACACCTTC
cdr3_aa: CASSLRVYGYTF

clone_size: NA
j_call: TRBJ1-4
v_call: TRBV7-9
d_call: NA
cdr3_nt: TGTGCCAGCAGCTTACGAGATGAAAAACTGTTTTTT
cdr3_aa: CASSLRDEKLFF

clone_size: NA
j_call: TRBJ2-2
v_call: TRBV5-4
d_call: TRBD2
cdr3_nt: TGTGCCAGCAGCAGACTAGCGGGAGGGCTTCACACCGGGGAGCTGTTTTTT
cdr3_aa: CASSRLAGGLHTGELFF

clone_size: NA
j_call: TRBJ1-2
v_call: TRBV7-9
d_call: NA
cdr3_nt: TGTGCCAGCAGCTTAGGGGCCGACTATGGCTACACCTTC
cdr3_aa: CASSLGADYGYTF